The clone carrying this T cell receptor (beta chain) was seen many times. V lost 6 bases and J lost 11; bases outside the gene matches: 12. The CDR3 length is 15 residues. The data were taken from a study of T cells in Graves' hyperthyroidism and ophthalmopathy. What was amplified from RNA transcripts were TCR beta CDR3 regions. HTBI primers were employed in a first-round RT-PCR of the TCR CDR3. TCRdb re-called the multiplex PCR reads with MiXCR, one entry per CDR3 protein. This table has about 360,000 distinct CDR3 sequences, under 15% appearing once. J is TRBJ2-1 and V is TRBV12-3 or TRBV12-4, with 11 bases matching TRBD1. The receptor was derived from a woman between 18 and 30 years old with Graves' hyperthyroidism. The specimen was blood. The CDR3 DNA is TGTGCCAGCAGCCCGGGGACAGGGGGAAGGGGTAAGCAGTTCTTC. Protein sequence: CASSPGTGGRGKQFF.